The T cell receptor beta chain under discussion was sequenced for a study of blood T cell repertoires in COVID-19. Study details: The study drew acute and convalescent COVID-19 samples from the United States, Italy and Spain. From T cells, B-cell-depleted T cells, or PBMCs came the material, which was cDNA or gDNA.

How the authors handled the data: Scientists estimated how many nucleated cells there were by amplifying reference gene primers. Using immunoSEQ multiplex PCR, the repertoire was profiled, and TCRdb retains in-frame clones only, with some absent. That table is the source of V, J and clone size, and D and trimming were worked out from the DNA. The table has over 45,000 clones, approximately 84% seen once. V shed 5 bases, J shed 5 bases, and the junction held 7 bases outside the gene matches. Germline-derived CDR1 and CDR2 are MNHNY and SVGAGI (reference sequence). This CDR3 has 17 amino acids. This sequence was found in a man aged 80 or over in a cohort sampled during active COVID-19. The chain is built from TRBV6-6 and TRBJ2-1; 15 bases align to TRBD2. The sample comprised peripheral blood. The CDR3 region is CASSRGLAGGLDNEQFF. In nucleotides, the CDR3 is TGTGCCAGCAGTCGCGGACTAGCGGGGGGGTTAGACAATGAGCAGTTCTTC.